The 26 T cell receptor beta chains below were found in one sample sequenced in a study of T cell repertoires in aging, cancer and after chemotherapy. Peripheral blood genomic DNA, not sorted cells or RNA, was the template. Rearranged V-D-J TRB sequences were amplified with a mixed TRB-A/B primer pool. TCRdb re-analysed the multiplex PCR reads in MiXCR, keeping a single row per CDR3 protein. The sample includes 7,500 to 10,000 distinct CDR3 sequences, roughly a quarter of them seen just once. Sequenced material: blood. These receptors were taken from a human donor in good health.

The V and J genes are TRBV9 and TRBJ1-6; no clear D. Germline lookup yields CDR1 SGDLS and CDR2 YYNGEE. CDR3 length: 14 amino acids. The germline V and J ends were trimmed by 0 bases and 5 bases, with 6 bases remaining between them. CDR3: CASSVDGNNSPLHF. Here the CDR3 DNA reads TGTGCCAGCAGCGTAGATGGGAATAATTCACCCCTCCACTTT.

V gene TRBV20-1 combines with J gene TRBJ1-1, with TRBD1 identical over 8 bases. This CDR3 contains 15 residues. Germline V CDR1 and CDR2: DFQATT, SNEGSKA (reference sequence). The V gene end was trimmed by 4 bases and the J gene end by 5 bases; junction bases not matched to a gene: 12. The CDR3 DNA follows: TGCAGTGCTAAACCAAGGACAGGGAGCGGGACTGAAGCTTTCTTT. It is translated as CSAKPRTGSGTEAFF.

V usage is TRBV21-1 and J usage is TRBJ1-2. TRBV21-1 is classified as a pseudogene. The CDR3 is made up of 15 amino acids. The CDR3 loop is CASSKGLPRGYGYTF. The CDR3 nucleotides are TGTGCCAGCAGCAAAGGACTCCCACGGGGCTATGGCTACACCTTC.

This clonotype is medium-sized by share. The rearrangement joins TRBV7-9 to TRBJ2-2, with D possibly being TRBD1 or TRBD2 (5 bases each). The germline gives CDR1 SEHNR, CDR2 FQNEAQ (reference sequence). With 6 bases removed from V and 5 bases from J, the gap between germline ends came to 13 bases. The CDR3 is made up of 14 amino acids. CDR3 amino acids: CASRPSGATGELFF. The CDR3 DNA reads TGTGCCAGCAGACCGTCCGGGGCGACCGGGGAGCTGTTTTTT.

The rearrangement links TRBV6-6 to TRBJ2-1; 7 bases fit TRBD2. The germline V gene has CDR1 MNHNY and CDR2 SVGAGI (reference sequence). Trimming removed 2 bases from V and 1 base from J; junction bases left unmatched: 5. The CDR3 is 16 residues long. CDR3 amino acids: CASSYPAGESYNEQFF. For the CDR3, the DNA is TGTGCCAGCAGTTACCCCGCGGGAGAGTCCTACAATGAGCAGTTCTTC.

The chain uses TRBV20-1 and TRBJ2-7; TRBD2 matches at 11 bases. V trimming: 2 bases; J trimming: 2 bases; junction bases outside the gene matches: 11. The CDR3 has 17 amino acids. Germline CDR1 reads DFQATT; CDR2 reads SNEGSKA (reference sequence). The CDR3 loop is CSARPPALAGGTYEQYF. The CDR3 nucleotides read TGCAGTGCTAGACCTCCGGCCTTAGCGGGAGGGACCTACGAGCAGTACTTC.

The chain couples TRBV28 to TRBJ2-3, with 8 bases identical to TRBD1. The trim removed 3 bases at V and 2 bases at J, leaving 7 bases unmatched. Germline CDR1 MDHEN, CDR2 SYDVKM. The CDR3 is 16 amino acids. CDR3 in DNA: TGTGCCAGCAGTTTTTTGGACAGGGCCTTCACAGATACGCAGTATTTT. Encoded protein: CASSFLDRAFTDTQYF.

The V and J genes are TRBV20-1 and TRBJ2-3, with a possible D match to TRBD2 (7 bases). V lost 6 bases to trimming and J lost 6 bases, with 19 bases between them. This CDR3 has 14 residues. From germline, CDR1 is DFQATT and CDR2 SNEGSKA (reference sequence). The DNA of the CDR3 is TGCAGTGCGGGGGGGCATGGAGCTACGGATACGCAGTATTTT. It is translated as CSAGGHGATDTQYF.

This clonotype is medium-sized (0.01 to 0.1%) in the sample. J is TRBJ1-1 and V is TRBV12-3 or TRBV12-4; TRBD1 matches at 7 bases. This CDR3 comprises 14 residues. J lost 5 bases, V lost 3 bases, and 6 bases had no gene match. CDR3: CASSFRQGGTEAFF. CDR3 bases: TGTGCCAGCAGTTTCAGACAGGGCGGAACTGAAGCTTTCTTT.

By frequency in the sample, this clonotype is medium-sized (0.01 to 0.1%). The rearrangement uses TRBV15 and TRBJ2-7; D may be TRBD1 (5 bases). V lost 1 base to trimming and J lost 0 bases, with 7 bases between them. This CDR3 is 14 amino acids long. Germline V lookup: CDR1 LNHNV, CDR2 YYDKDF (reference sequence). DNA for the CDR3: TGTGCCACCAGCAGAGGGGGCAACTCCTACGAGCAGTACTTC. As protein: CATSRGGNSYEQYF.

This sequence joins TRBV28 and TRBJ2-1, with D unclear. The CDR3 has 15 residues. Germline V gene data show CDR1 as MDHEN and CDR2 as SYDVKM. Trimming shortened V by 1 base and J by 4 bases, and 11 bases separated the two germline ends. CDR3 sequence reads: CASSLLGRIYNEQFF. CDR3 coding DNA: TGTGCCAGCAGTTTATTGGGTAGGATTTACAATGAGCAGTTCTTC.

By sample share, this clonotype is medium-sized (0.01 to 0.1%). CDR3 DNA sequence: TGTGCCATCAGTGGACAGTCGTACGAGCAGTACTTC. Protein product: CAISGQSYEQYF. The genes are TRBV10-3 and TRBJ2-7; TRBD1 is a possible D gene (5 bases). Trimming stripped 4 bases from V and 4 bases from J, with 8 bases between. CDR1 and CDR2 from the germline V gene are ENHRY and SYGVKD. The CDR3 has 12 residues.

This clonotype is categorized as medium-sized. The rearrangement links TRBV29-1 to TRBJ2-3; D gene ambiguous. The CDR3 is 13 amino acids. CDR1 is SQVTM and CDR2 is ANQGSEA in the germline V gene. The V and J ends lost 7 bases and 1 base respectively, with 12 bases between them. The chain's CDR3 is CSARPTGTDTQYF. CDR3 in DNA: TGCAGCGCACGACCTACCGGCACAGATACGCAGTATTTT.

Details on this clonotype: One end of the junction varies from germline; a read error may be responsible. The V gene is TRBV11-2, the J gene TRBJ2-7, with D unresolved. The CDR3 loop spans 14 amino acids. Germline loops: CDR1 SGHAT, CDR2 FQNNGV. The CDR3 sequence is CVSSSSVNSYEQYF. CDR3 bases: TGTGTCAGCAGCTCGTCAGTGAACTCCTACGAGCAGTACTTC. The full variable domain, with the rest looked up from reference TRBV11-2 and TRBJ2-7, is EAGVAQSPRYKIIEKRQSVAFWCNPISGHATLYWYQQILGQGPKLLIQFQNNGVVDDSQLPKDRFSAERLKGVDSTLKIQPAKLEDSAVYLCVSSSSVNSYEQYFGPGTRLTVT.

The table lists this clonotype with a few counts. The chain has TRBV7-9 and TRBJ2-2, with 12 bases lining up with TRBD2. The germline CDR1 and CDR2 sequences are SEHNR and FQNEAQ (reference sequence). Losses at the gene ends were 1 base for V and 6 bases for J; bases not matched to a gene: 12. This CDR3 has 19 amino acids. The chain's CDR3 is CASSLVPRLAGVSPGELFF. The CDR3 DNA sequence: TGTGCCAGCAGCTTAGTTCCGAGACTAGCGGGAGTGAGTCCCGGGGAGCTGTTTTTT.

By share, this clonotype ranks as medium-sized. The chain joins TRBV29-1 to TRBJ2-7, with D maybe TRBD2 (5 bases). This CDR3 spans 13 amino acids. From germline, CDR1 is SQVTM and CDR2 ANQGSEA. V gave up 7 bases and J gave up 2 bases, with 15 bases separating them. Here the CDR3 reads CSAANGEAYEQYF. The CDR3 DNA reads as TGCAGCGCAGCCAACGGGGAAGCCTACGAGCAGTACTTC.

Turning to this clonotype: The junction departs from germline at one end; a sequencing error may be responsible. The chain recombines TRBV4-3 with TRBJ2-1; D ambiguous. This CDR3 is built from 12 residues. CDR1 LGHNA and CDR2 YSLEER come from the germline V gene. The CDR3 region has the DNA TGTGCCAGCAGCCAAGTCTCGAATGAGCAGTTCTTC. Translated, it gives CASSQVSNEQFF.

This clonotype is medium-sized by share. The rearrangement links TRBV6-2 or TRBV6-3 to TRBJ1-5, with D possibly TRBD1 on 6 matching bases. The CDR3 spans 13 residues. V shed 7 bases and J shed 2 bases, with 9 bases lying between them. CDR1 and CDR2 from the germline V gene are MNHEY and SVGEGT. The CDR3 reads CASNRDGNQPQHF. CDR3 in DNA: TGTGCCAGCAACAGGGACGGCAATCAGCCCCAGCATTTT.

Concerning this clonotype itself: Possible read error: a much larger clone is one base away. In DNA, the CDR3 is TGCGCCAGCAGTGAGGGGGACAGTGACACCGGGGAGCTGTTTTTT. As protein: CASSEGDSDTGELFF. V and J are TRBV10-1 and TRBJ2-2, with 7 nucleotides matching TRBD1. V lost 2 bases to trimming and J lost 3 bases; unmatched junction nucleotides: 3. CDR1 WNHNN and CDR2 SYGVQD come from the germline V gene (reference sequence). CDR3 length equals 15 residues.

In this sample, this clonotype turned up a few times. V and J are TRBV20-1 and TRBJ2-3; D is unclear. V lost 1 base, J lost 6 bases, and 11 bases lay in between. Germline V gene data show CDR1 as DFQATT and CDR2 as SNEGSKA (reference sequence). CDR3 size: 13 residues. CDR3 sequence (DNA): TGCAGTGCTAGAGCACCACTGGGGGATACGCAGTATTTT. This translates into CSARAPLGDTQYF.

The chain joins TRBV7-3 to TRBJ1-6; no reliable D call. V shed 1 base and J shed 5 bases, with 12 bases lying between them. This CDR3 is built from 16 residues. The germline CDR1 and CDR2 sequences are SGHTA and FQGTGA. The CDR3 region has the DNA TGTGCCAGCAGCTTAAGTGGAGCGGCAAATAATTCACCCCTCCACTTT. It is translated as CASSLSGAANNSPLHF.

There are a few counts of this clonotype. The chain links TRBV28 to TRBJ2-1; D is uncertain. Germline assignment: CDR1 MDHEN and CDR2 SYDVKM. This CDR3 contains 15 residues. The V gene lost 6 bases and the J gene lost 5 bases, with 17 bases spanning the gap. The chain's CDR3 is CASSLSRLVDNEQFF. The CDR3, as DNA: TGTGCCAGCAGCCTATCACGTCTAGTGGACAATGAGCAGTTCTTC.

In its sample, this clonotype is medium-sized. V is TRBV6-5 and J is TRBJ2-1, with D unclear. The CDR3 sequence is 16 residues long. Germline loops: CDR1 MNHEY, CDR2 SVGAGI. V was pared by 0 bases and J by 0 bases, with 9 bases between. CDR3 sequence: CASSYSGGLSYNEQFF. DNA for the CDR3: TGTGCCAGCAGTTACTCGGGCGGCCTCTCCTACAATGAGCAGTTCTTC.

This clonotype ranks as medium-sized (0.01 to 0.1%). The gene calls are TRBV12-3 or TRBV12-4 and TRBJ1-3; a possible D gene is TRBD1 (5 bases). The CDR3 has 14 amino acids. The ends were cut back, 3 bases at V and 4 bases at J, with 10 bases in the middle. As DNA, the CDR3 is TGTGCCAGCAGTTTTAGGGACCTAGGAAACACCATATATTTT. Translated: CASSFRDLGNTIYF.

This clonotype came up a few times. This sequence joins TRBV5-4 and TRBJ2-5, with D possibly being TRBD1 or TRBD2 (5 bases each). Germline lookup yields CDR1 SGHNT and CDR2 YYREEE (reference sequence). The V and J ends lost 0 bases and 5 bases respectively, with 8 bases between them. The CDR3 sequence is 13 residues long. CDR3 nucleotides: TGTGCCAGCAGCTTGGGAGGGGATGAGACCCAGTACTTC. Protein sequence: CASSLGGDETQYF.

This chain links TRBV10-1 with TRBJ2-2; 9 positions match TRBD2. The CDR3 runs to 14 residues. Germline V gene sequence: CDR1 WNHNN, CDR2 SYGVQD (reference sequence). Trimming cost V 9 bases and J 6 bases; bases outside gene matches: 8. The CDR3 spells CARLAGARPGELFF. The CDR3 bases are TGCGCCAGATTAGCGGGAGCAAGACCCGGGGAGCTGTTTTTT.